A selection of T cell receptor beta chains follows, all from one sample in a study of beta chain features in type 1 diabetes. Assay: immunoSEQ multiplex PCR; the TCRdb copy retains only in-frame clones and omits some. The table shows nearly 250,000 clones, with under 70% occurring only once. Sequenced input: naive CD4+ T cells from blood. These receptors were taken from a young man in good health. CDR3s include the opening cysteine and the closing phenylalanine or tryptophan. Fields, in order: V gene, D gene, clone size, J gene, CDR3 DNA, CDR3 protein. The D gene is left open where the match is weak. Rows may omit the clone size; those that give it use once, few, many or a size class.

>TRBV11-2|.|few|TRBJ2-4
TGTGCCAGCAGCTTAGAACGGCTCGGGAACATTCAGTACTTC
CASSLERLGNIQYF
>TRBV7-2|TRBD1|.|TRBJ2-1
TGTGCCAGCAGCTCTCGACAGGGGGCAAGTTATAATGAGCAGTTCTTC
CASSSRQGASYNEQFF
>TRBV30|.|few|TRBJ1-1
TGTGCCTGGTCGAGGGAGAACACTGAAGCTTTCTTT
CAWSRENTEAFF
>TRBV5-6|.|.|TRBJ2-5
TGTGCCAGCAGCTCAGGGGACCAAGAGACCCAGTACTTC
CASSSGDQETQYF
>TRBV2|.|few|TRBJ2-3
TGTGCCAGCAGTGAAGCGGGCTATTTT
CASSEAGYF
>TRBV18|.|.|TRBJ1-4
TGTGCCAGCTCACCAGGGACGTGGGCTGAAAAACTGTTTTTT
CASSPGTWAEKLFF
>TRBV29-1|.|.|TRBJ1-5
TGCAGCGCCGGAGGGAGCAATCAGCCCCAGCATTTT
CSAGGSNQPQHF
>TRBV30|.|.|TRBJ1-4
TGTGCCTGGTCACGAGGTATTAATGAAAAACTGTTTTTT
CAWSRGINEKLFF
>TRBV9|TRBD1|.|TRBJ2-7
TGTGCCAGCAGCGCCGGACAGGGGCCCTACGAGCAGTACTTC
CASSAGQGPYEQYF
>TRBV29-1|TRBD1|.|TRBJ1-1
TGCAGCGTTAGGTCTCCCGGGACAGGGACCGTTTTGAACACTGAAGCTTTCTTT
CSVRSPGTGTVLNTEAFF
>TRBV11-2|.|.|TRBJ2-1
TGTGCCAGCAGCCAAAGGCCGGAGTCACGCTCCTACAATGAGCAGTTCTTC
CASSQRPESRSYNEQFF
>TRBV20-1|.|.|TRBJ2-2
TGCAGTGCTACTATAAGGGGGGAGCTGTTTTTT
CSATIRGELFF
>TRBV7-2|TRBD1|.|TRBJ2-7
TGTGCCAGCAGCCCTAAGACAGGGTACTACGAGCAGTACTTC
CASSPKTGYYEQYF
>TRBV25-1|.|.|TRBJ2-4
TGTGCCAGCATGCTCAGGGACATTCAGTACTTC
CASMLRDIQYF
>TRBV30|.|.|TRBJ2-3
TGTGCCCTGCATAGGGCAGATACGCAGTATTTT
CALHRADTQYF
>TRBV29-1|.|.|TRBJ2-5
TGCAGCGTTCAGGAGGGTGGGGAGACCCAGTACTTC
CSVQEGGETQYF
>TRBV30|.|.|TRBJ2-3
TGTGCCTGGAGTGGGGGGCGTGATACGCAGTATTTT
CAWSGGRDTQYF
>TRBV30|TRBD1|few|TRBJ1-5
TGTGCCTGGAGTACCGGGACAGGGCATCAGCCCCAGCATTTT
CAWSTGTGHQPQHF
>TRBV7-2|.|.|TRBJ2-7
TGTGCCAGCAGCTTAGCGAGGGGCGCCGAGCAGTACTTC
CASSLARGAEQYF
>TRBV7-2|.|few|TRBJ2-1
TGTGCCAGCAGCCTAAACAATGAGCAGTTCTTC
CASSLNNEQFF
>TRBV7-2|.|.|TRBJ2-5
TGTGCCAGCAGCCTTGGGACAAGGGAGACCCAGTACTTC
CASSLGTRETQYF
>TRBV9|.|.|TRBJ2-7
TGTGCCAGCGCGAGGGACCAAGCCTACGAGCAGTACTTC
CASARDQAYEQYF
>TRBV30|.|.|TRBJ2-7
TGTGCCTGGAGTGTCACGAGTGAGCAGTACTTC
CAWSVTSEQYF
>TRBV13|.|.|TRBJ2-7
TGTGCCAGCGGGGTCGACGAGCAGTACTTC
CASGVDEQYF
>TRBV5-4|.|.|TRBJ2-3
TGTGCCAGCACCTATCGGCAGGGATCAGATACGCAGTATTTT
CASTYRQGSDTQYF
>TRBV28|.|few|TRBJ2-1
TGTGCCAGCAGTATTCCCTCCTACAATGAGCAGTTCTTC
CASSIPSYNEQFF
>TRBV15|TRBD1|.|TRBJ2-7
TGTGCCACCCGGACAGGGGGCAGCTACGAGCAGTACTTC
CATRTGGSYEQYF
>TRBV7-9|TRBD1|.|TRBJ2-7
TGTGCCAGCAGCAGGGACAGGGTTCGGCAGGACGAGCAGTACTTC
CASSRDRVRQDEQYF
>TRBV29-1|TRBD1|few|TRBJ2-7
TGCAGCGTGAGCCGGGACAGGGTAATCTACGAGCAGTACTTC
CSVSRDRVIYEQYF
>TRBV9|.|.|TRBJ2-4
TGTGCCAGCAGCGTAGACCACGTGAGGAAAAACATTCAGTACTTC
CASSVDHVRKNIQYF
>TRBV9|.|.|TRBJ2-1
TGTGCCAGCAGCGTAGACGTCGGGGGCGGTGAGCAGTTCTTC
CASSVDVGGGEQFF
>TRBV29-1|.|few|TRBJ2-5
TGCAGCGTTGTTGGCAGGCTGTACCAAGAGACCCAGTACTTC
CSVVGRLYQETQYF
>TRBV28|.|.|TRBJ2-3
TGTGCCAGCAGTTTGAAGGGTCCAGATACGCAGTATTTT
CASSLKGPDTQYF
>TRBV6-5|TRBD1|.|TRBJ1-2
TGTGCCAGCAGTTACTCGACAGGGGGAGATTATGGCTACACCTTC
CASSYSTGGDYGYTF
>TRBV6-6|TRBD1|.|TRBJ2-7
TGTGCCAGCAGTCATCGACAGGGACACGAGCAGTACTTC
CASSHRQGHEQYF
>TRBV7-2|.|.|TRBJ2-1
TGTGCCAGCAGCGTAAACAGTTACAATGAGCAGTTCTTC
CASSVNSYNEQFF
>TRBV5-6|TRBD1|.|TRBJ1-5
TGTGCCAGCAGCCAGGGACAGGGAAGCAATCAGCCCCAGCATTTT
CASSQGQGSNQPQHF
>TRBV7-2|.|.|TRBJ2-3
TGTGCCAGCAGCTTCGCCCGGGAGTTAGATACGCAGTATTTT
CASSFARELDTQYF
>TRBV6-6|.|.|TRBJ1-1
TGTGCCAGCCAGGTATCCAGTGAAGCTTTCTTT
CASQVSSEAFF
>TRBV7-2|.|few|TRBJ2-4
TGTGCCAGCAGCCACGGGACTCTTCAGTACTTC
CASSHGTLQYF
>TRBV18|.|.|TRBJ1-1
TGTGCCAGCTCACTACACCGTCGGGCTGAAGCTTTCTTT
CASSLHRRAEAFF
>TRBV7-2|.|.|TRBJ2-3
TGTGCCAGCAGCTTAGCGATGAGCGGCACAGATACGCAGTATTTT
CASSLAMSGTDTQYF
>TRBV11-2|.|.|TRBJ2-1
TGTGCCACCAGGTCGACAGATTCTTTCAATGAGCAGTTCTTC
CATRSTDSFNEQFF
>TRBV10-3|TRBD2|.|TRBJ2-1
TGTGCCATCAGCCTGGGTGGAGCGGGAGACTACAATGAGCAGTTCTTC
CAISLGGAGDYNEQFF
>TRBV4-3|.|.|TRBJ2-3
TGCGCCAGCAGCCTAAGGCCCATAACAGATACGCAGTATTTT
CASSLRPITDTQYF